This T cell receptor (beta chain) is from a study of cytomegalovirus exposure and HLA in healthy donors. This CDR3 contains 11 residues. V shed 3 bases and J shed 3 bases, with 3 bases lying between them. The germline V gene encodes CDR1 MNHNS and CDR2 SASEGT. Concerning this clone itself: Its antigen is undetermined.

The PCR was carried out with 60 Vbeta primers and 13 Jbeta primers. TCRdb's copy holds only in-frame clones and misses some; the assay was immunoSEQ multiplex PCR. The sample has approximately 85,000 clones; roughly 80% are singletons. While unrecorded immune exposures were likely, the donors were nominally healthy when sampled. Notes on the study in general: An analysis that was carried out later associated 15,000 to 20,000 TCR beta sequences with HLA alleles at 0.05 false discovery rate. Reportedly, HLA-A and HLA-B alleles of most subjects were accurately predicted from TCR beta. When presence/absence was analysed, sequencing depth was taken to be roughly uniform across donors.

Sequencing used PBMCs. The rearrangement links TRBV6-1 to TRBJ2-7, with D hard to call. The sequence derives from a man between 45 and 60 years old in good health and CMV-seropositive. The CDR3 spells CASSDRYEQYF. CDR3 sequence (DNA): TGTGCCAGCAGTGATCGCTACGAGCAGTACTTC.